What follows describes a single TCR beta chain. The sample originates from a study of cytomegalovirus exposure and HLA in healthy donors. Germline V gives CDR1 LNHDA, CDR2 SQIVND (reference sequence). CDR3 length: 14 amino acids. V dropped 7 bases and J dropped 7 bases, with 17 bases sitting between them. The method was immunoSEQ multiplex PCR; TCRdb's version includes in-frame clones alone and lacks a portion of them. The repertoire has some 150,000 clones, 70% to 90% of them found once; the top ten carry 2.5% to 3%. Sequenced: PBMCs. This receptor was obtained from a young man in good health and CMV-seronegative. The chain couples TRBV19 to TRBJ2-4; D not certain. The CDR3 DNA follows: TGTGCCAGTAAGGCCGCCAGCGAAGGCAACATTCAGTACTTC. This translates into CASKAASEGNIQYF.